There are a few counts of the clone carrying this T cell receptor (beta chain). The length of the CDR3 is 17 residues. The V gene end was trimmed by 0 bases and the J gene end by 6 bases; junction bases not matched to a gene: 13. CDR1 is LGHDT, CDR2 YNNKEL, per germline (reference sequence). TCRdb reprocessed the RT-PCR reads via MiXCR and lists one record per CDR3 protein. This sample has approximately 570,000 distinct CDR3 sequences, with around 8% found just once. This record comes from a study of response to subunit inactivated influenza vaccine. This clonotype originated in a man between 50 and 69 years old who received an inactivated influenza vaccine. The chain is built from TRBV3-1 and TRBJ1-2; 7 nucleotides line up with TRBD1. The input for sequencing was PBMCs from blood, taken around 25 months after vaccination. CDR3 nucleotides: TGTGCCAGCAGCCAAGATTCGCCGCTCGGCAGGGGGGATGGCTACACCTTC. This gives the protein CASSQDSPLGRGDGYTF.